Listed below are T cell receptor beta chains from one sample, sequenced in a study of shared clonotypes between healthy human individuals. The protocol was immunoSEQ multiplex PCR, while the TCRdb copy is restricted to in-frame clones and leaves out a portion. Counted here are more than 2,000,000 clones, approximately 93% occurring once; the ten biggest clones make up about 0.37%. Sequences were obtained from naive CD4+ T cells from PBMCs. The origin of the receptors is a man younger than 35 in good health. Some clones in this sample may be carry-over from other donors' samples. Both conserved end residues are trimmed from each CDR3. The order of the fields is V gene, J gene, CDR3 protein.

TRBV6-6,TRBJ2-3,ATGTSGGSTDTQY
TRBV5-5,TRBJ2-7,ASSLFVRGGGGEQY
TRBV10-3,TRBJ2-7,AIRPTPAGPYPEQY
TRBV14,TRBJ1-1,ASSQARRPSAEAF
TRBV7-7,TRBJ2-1,ASSLGLAGDNEQF
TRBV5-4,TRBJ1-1,ASSPYMRTEAF
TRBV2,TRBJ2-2,ASRDRAGELF
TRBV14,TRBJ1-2,ASSQARTYGYT
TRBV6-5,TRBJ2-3,ASSSNRGPGTDTQY
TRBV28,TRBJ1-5,ASSLRGQPQH
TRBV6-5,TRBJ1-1,ASSTGVTEAF
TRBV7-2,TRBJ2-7,ASSLNEAQISYEQY
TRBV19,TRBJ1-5,ASNRPGSSNQPQH
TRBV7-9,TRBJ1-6,ASSFQAGGDSPLH
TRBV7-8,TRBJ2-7,ASSLRDRSYEQY
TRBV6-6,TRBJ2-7,ASSSTRLADIYEQY
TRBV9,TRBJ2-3,ASGASGHTDTQY
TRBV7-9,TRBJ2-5,ASSLSRSQETQY
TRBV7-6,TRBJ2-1,ASSLPGANEQF
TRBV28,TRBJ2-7,ASKVRLPLREQY
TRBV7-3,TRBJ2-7,ASSLAGDEQY
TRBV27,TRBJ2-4,ASRGQAENIQY
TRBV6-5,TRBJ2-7,ASSSSRSYEQY
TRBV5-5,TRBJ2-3,ASSLVGTGSTDTQY
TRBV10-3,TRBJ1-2,AISEFGSNYGYT
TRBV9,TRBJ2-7,ASSRNPAGQGGEQY
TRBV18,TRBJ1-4,ASSAPGTGKEKLF
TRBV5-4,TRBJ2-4,ASSPQGGSGLAKNIQY
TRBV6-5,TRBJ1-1,ASSYGEIMNTEAF
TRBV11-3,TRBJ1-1,ASSRDREAIAF
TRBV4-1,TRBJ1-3,ASSQDIVQGGGGNTIY
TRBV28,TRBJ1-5,ASSGSQGRQPQH
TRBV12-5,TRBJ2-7,ASGLSWGGAYEQY
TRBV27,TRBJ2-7,ASSFETSATYEQY
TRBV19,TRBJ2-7,ASGLSGSSSHEQY
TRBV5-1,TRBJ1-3,ASSFGHSGNTIY
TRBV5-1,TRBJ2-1,ASSPPGLEQF
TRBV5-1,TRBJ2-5,ASSFMTGPSETQY
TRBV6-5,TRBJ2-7,ASTTDPTTRGEQY
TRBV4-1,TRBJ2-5,ASSRTGAQAGETQY
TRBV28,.,ASRNSGTVYEQY
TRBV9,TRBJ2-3,ASSVRGSRTDTQY
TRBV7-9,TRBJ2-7,ASSLWGGQTYEQY
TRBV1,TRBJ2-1,TSGDCQSYNEQF
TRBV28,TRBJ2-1,ASSFLQGYGNEQF
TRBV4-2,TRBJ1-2,ASSQEGTGGLMNYGYT
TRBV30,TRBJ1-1,AWSVIGTGGQGAF
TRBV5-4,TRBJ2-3,ASSKQTSGDVADTQY
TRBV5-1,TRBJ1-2,ASRRTEANYGYT
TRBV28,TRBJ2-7,ASSFWDEQY